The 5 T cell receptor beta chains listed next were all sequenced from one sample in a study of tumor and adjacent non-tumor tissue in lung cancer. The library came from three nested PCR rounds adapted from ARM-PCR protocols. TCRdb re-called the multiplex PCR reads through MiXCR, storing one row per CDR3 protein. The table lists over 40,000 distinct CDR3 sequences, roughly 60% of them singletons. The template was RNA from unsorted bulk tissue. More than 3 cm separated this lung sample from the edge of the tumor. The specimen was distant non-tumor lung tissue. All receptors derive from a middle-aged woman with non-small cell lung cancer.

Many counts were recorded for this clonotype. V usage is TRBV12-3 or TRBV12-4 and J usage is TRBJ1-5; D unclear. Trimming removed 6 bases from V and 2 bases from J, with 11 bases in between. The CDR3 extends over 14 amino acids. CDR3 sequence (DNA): TGTGCCAGCAGACCCTCGGGAGGCAATCAGCCCCAGCATTTT. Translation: CASRPSGGNQPQHF.

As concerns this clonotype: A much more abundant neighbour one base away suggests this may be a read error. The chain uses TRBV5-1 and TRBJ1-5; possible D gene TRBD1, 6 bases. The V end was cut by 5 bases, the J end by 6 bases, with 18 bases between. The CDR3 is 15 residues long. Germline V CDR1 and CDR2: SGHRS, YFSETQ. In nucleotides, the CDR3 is TGCGCCAGCAGAGCCGGGACATGGGACGGTCAGCCCCAGCATTTT. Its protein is CASRAGTWDGQPQHF.

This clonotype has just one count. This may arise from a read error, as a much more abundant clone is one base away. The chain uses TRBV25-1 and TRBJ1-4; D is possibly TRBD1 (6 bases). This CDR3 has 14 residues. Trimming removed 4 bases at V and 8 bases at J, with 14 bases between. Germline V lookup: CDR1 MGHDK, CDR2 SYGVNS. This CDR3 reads CASSVSGAREKLFF. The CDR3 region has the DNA TGTGCCAGCAGTGTGTCGGGGGCTAGAGAAAAACTGTTTTTT.

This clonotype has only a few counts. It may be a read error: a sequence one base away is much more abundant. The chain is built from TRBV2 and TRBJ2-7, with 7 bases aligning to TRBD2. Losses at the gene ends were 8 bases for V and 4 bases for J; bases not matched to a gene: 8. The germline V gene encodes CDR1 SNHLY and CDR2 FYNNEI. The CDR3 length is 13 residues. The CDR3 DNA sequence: TGTGCCAGCCGTCGGGCGGGAGCTTACGAGCAGTACTTC. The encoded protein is CASRRAGAYEQYF.

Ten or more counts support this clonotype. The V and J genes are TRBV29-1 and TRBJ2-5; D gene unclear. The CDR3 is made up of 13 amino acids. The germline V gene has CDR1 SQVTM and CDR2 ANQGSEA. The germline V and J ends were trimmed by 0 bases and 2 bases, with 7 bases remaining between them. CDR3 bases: TGCAGCGTTGAAGATTGGCAGCAAGAGACCCAGTACTTC. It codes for CSVEDWQQETQYF.